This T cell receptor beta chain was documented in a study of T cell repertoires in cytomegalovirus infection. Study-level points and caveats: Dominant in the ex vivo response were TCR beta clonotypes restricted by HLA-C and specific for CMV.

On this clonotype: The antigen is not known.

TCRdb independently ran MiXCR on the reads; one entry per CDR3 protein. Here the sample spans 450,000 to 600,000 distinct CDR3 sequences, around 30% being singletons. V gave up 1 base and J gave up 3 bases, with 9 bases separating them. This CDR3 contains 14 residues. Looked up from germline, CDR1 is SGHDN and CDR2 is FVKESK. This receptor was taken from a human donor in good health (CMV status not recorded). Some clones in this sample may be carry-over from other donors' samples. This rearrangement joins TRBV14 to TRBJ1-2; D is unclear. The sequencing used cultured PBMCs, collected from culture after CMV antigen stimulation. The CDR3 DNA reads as TGTGCCAGCAGCCAAGTAGGAGGTGACTATGGCTACACCTTC. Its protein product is CASSQVGGDYGYTF. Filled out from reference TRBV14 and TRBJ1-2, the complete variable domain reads EAGVTQFPSHSVIEKGQTVTLRCDPISGHDNLYWYRRVMGKEIKFLLHFVKESKQDESGMPNNRFLAERTGGTYSTLKVQPAELEDSGVYFCASSQVGGDYGYTFGSGTRLTVV.